The 4 T cell receptor beta chains given below trace back to one sample, sequenced in a study of blood T cell repertoires in COVID-19. The table came from immunoSEQ multiplex PCR; TCRdb's copy has only in-frame clones and leaves some out. The repertoire holds about 300,000 clones, with about 91% as singletons. The sample taken for sequencing was peripheral blood. Receptors were obtained from a young woman who had recovered from COVID-19.

The chain is built from TRBV5-5 and TRBJ1-2, with D possibly being TRBD1 (5 bases). CDR3 length: 15 amino acids. V dropped 0 bases and J dropped 4 bases, with 13 bases sitting between them. Germline V CDR1 and CDR2: SGHKS, YYEKEE (reference sequence). CDR3 sequence reads: CASSLAAGGGYGYTF. DNA of the CDR3: TGTGCCAGCAGCTTGGCCGCGGGGGGAGGCTATGGCTACACCTTC.

This sequence joins TRBV28 and TRBJ2-1; 10 positions agree with TRBD2. The CDR3 runs 16 residues. V gave up 5 bases and J gave up 4 bases; unmatched junction bases: 8. The germline gives CDR1 MDHEN, CDR2 SYDVKM. This CDR3 reads CASSPLLAGRYNEQFF. DNA for the CDR3: TGTGCCAGCAGTCCATTACTAGCGGGGAGATACAATGAGCAGTTCTTC. Full variable domain (rest looked up from reference TRBV28 and TRBJ2-1): DVKVTQSSRYLVKRTGEKVFLECVQDMDHENMFWYRQDPGLGLRLIYFSYDVKMKEKGDIPEGYSVSREKKERFSLILESASTNQTSMYLCASSPLLAGRYNEQFFGPGTRLTVL.

This rearrangement joins TRBV9 to TRBJ2-1; TRBD2 matches 7 bases. Germline values: CDR1 SGDLS, CDR2 YYNGEE. The CDR3 consists of 16 residues. Unmatched junction bases numbered 8, after V lost 2 bases and J lost 3 bases. CDR3 nucleotide sequence: TGTGCCAGCAGCGTCGCTGCGGGAGTCGGCTACAATGAGCAGTTCTTC. Encoded protein: CASSVAAGVGYNEQFF.

The chain employs TRBV7-9 and TRBJ1-5; D might be TRBD1 (6 bases). Trimming cost V 1 base and J 6 bases, with 13 bases left between them. The CDR3 covers 15 residues. Germline CDR1 reads SEHNR; CDR2 reads FQNEAQ (reference sequence). CDR3 coding DNA: TGTGCCAGCAGCTTAGTGGGCAGGGGTGTTCAGCCCCAGCATTTT. Amino acid sequence: CASSLVGRGVQPQHF. The complete variable domain, with remaining parts taken from reference TRBV7-9 and TRBJ1-5, reads DTGVSQNPRHKITKRGQNVTFRCDPISEHNRLYWYRQTLGQGPEFLTYFQNEAQLEKSRLLSDRFSAERPKGSFSTLEIQRTEQGDSAMYLCASSLVGRGVQPQHFGDGTRLSIL.